A selection of T cell receptor beta chains follows, all from one sample in a study of cytomegalovirus exposure and HLA in healthy donors. TCRdb's table, derived via immunoSEQ multiplex PCR, lists solely in-frame clones and lacks some. Its clone listing holds 55,000 or so clones. Specimen: PBMCs. The receptors were gathered from a woman aged 50 to 60 in good health and CMV-seropositive. CDR3s include the opening cysteine and the closing phenylalanine or tryptophan. The D gene is left open where the match is weak.

v_call: TRBV4-1
cdr3_length: 17
j_call: TRBJ1-5
d_call: .
cdr3_aa: CASSQDAVGGGNQPQHF
cdr3_nt: TGCGCCAGCAGCCAAGATGCGGTAGGAGGTGGCAATCAGCCCCAGCATTTT

v_call: TRBV6-1
cdr3_length: 17
j_call: TRBJ1-5
d_call: .
cdr3_aa: CASSEALRVGRNQPQHF
cdr3_nt: TGTGCCAGCAGTGAAGCGCTGAGGGTAGGGCGCAATCAGCCCCAGCATTTT

v_call: TRBV7-3
cdr3_length: 14
j_call: TRBJ1-6
d_call: .
cdr3_aa: CASSLTQYNSPLHF
cdr3_nt: TGTGCCAGCAGCTTAACCCAGTATAATTCACCCCTCCACTTT

v_call: TRBV7-7
cdr3_length: 13
j_call: TRBJ2-2
d_call: .
cdr3_aa: CASSQGNTGELFF
cdr3_nt: TGTGCCAGCAGCCAGGGCAACACCGGGGAGCTGTTTTTT

v_call: TRBV5-4
cdr3_length: 15
j_call: TRBJ1-1
d_call: .
cdr3_aa: CASSPGERRETEAFF
cdr3_nt: TGTGCCAGCAGCCCTGGTGAGCGCCGGGAGACTGAAGCTTTCTTT

v_call: TRBV7-7
cdr3_length: 15
j_call: TRBJ2-1
d_call: .
cdr3_aa: CASSLGLLQLHEQFF
cdr3_nt: TGTGCCAGCAGCCTAGGACTGCTACAATTGCATGAGCAGTTCTTC

v_call: TRBV9
cdr3_length: 13
j_call: TRBJ2-3
d_call: .
cdr3_aa: CASSETSTDTQYF
cdr3_nt: TGTGCCAGCAGTGAGACTAGCACAGATACGCAGTATTTT

v_call: TRBV6-5
cdr3_length: 14
j_call: TRBJ1-2
d_call: .
cdr3_aa: CASSRGQLVYGYTF
cdr3_nt: TGTGCCAGCAGCCGGGGACAACTTGTCTATGGCTACACCTTC

v_call: TRBV15
cdr3_length: 12
j_call: TRBJ2-7
d_call: .
cdr3_aa: CATSTSIAEQYF
cdr3_nt: TGTGCCACCAGCACCAGTATCGCCGAGCAGTACTTC

v_call: TRBV5-6
cdr3_length: 14
j_call: TRBJ1-1
d_call: .
cdr3_aa: CASSPSAAHTEAFF
cdr3_nt: TGTGCCAGCAGCCCGTCCGCGGCACACACTGAAGCTTTCTTT

v_call: TRBV7-9
cdr3_length: 14
j_call: TRBJ2-1
d_call: TRBD2
cdr3_aa: CASKAGGSSPEQFF
cdr3_nt: TGTGCCAGCAAAGCGGGGGGATCGTCGCCTGAGCAGTTCTTC

v_call: TRBV6-5
cdr3_length: 13
j_call: TRBJ2-7
d_call: .
cdr3_aa: CASRIETVREQYF
cdr3_nt: TGTGCCAGCAGGATTGAAACCGTTCGGGAGCAGTACTTC

v_call: TRBV11-3
cdr3_length: 14
j_call: TRBJ2-5
d_call: TRBD2
cdr3_aa: CASSLDRGVETQYF
cdr3_nt: TGTGCCAGCAGCTTAGATCGGGGGGTGGAGACCCAGTACTTC

v_call: TRBV30
cdr3_length: 14
j_call: TRBJ2-7
d_call: TRBD1
cdr3_aa: CAWRGQVLRGEQYF
cdr3_nt: TGTGCCTGGAGAGGACAGGTCCTAAGGGGCGAGCAGTACTTC

v_call: TRBV4-2
cdr3_length: 16
j_call: TRBJ2-1
d_call: TRBD2
cdr3_aa: CASSPRLAGGRQEQFF
cdr3_nt: TGTGCCAGCAGCCCCCGACTAGCGGGGGGGCGTCAAGAGCAGTTCTTC

v_call: TRBV7-2
cdr3_length: 16
j_call: TRBJ1-6
d_call: .
cdr3_aa: CASSLGKVGSQGPLHF
cdr3_nt: TGTGCCAGCAGCTTGGGAAAGGTCGGGTCTCAGGGCCCCCTCCACTTT

v_call: TRBV5-4
cdr3_length: 14
j_call: TRBJ1-6
d_call: .
cdr3_aa: CASSFRTYNSPLHF
cdr3_nt: TGTGCCAGCAGCTTCAGGACCTATAATTCACCCCTCCACTTT

v_call: TRBV6-1
cdr3_length: 12
j_call: TRBJ2-2
d_call: .
cdr3_aa: CASSLRTGELFF
cdr3_nt: TGTGCCAGCAGCCTTCGGACCGGGGAGCTGTTTTTT

v_call: TRBV2
cdr3_length: 13
j_call: TRBJ2-5
d_call: TRBD2
cdr3_aa: CASSGGVAGGQYF
cdr3_nt: TGTGCCAGCAGTGGAGGGGTCGCGGGGGGCCAGTACTTC

v_call: TRBV19
cdr3_length: 17
j_call: TRBJ2-3
d_call: TRBD2
cdr3_aa: CASKSMTSALVTDTQYF
cdr3_nt: TGTGCCAGTAAATCTATGACTAGCGCCTTAGTCACAGATACGCAGTATTTT

v_call: TRBV10-3
cdr3_length: 18
j_call: TRBJ2-1
d_call: TRBD2
cdr3_aa: CAISESLIAGVGYNEQFF
cdr3_nt: TGTGCCATCAGTGAGTCTTTGATAGCGGGGGTCGGTTACAATGAGCAGTTCTTC

v_call: TRBV9
cdr3_length: 15
j_call: TRBJ1-4
d_call: .
cdr3_aa: CASSVQGATNEKLFF
cdr3_nt: TGTGCCAGCAGCGTACAGGGTGCAACTAATGAAAAACTGTTTTTT

v_call: TRBV30
cdr3_length: 12
j_call: TRBJ1-4
d_call: .
cdr3_aa: CAWSVLREKLFF
cdr3_nt: TGTGCCTGGAGTGTACTAAGGGAAAAACTGTTTTTT

v_call: TRBV6-5
cdr3_length: 16
j_call: TRBJ2-6
d_call: .
cdr3_aa: CASSYSTHSGANVLTF
cdr3_nt: TGTGCCAGCAGTTACTCGACACACTCTGGGGCCAACGTCCTGACTTTC

v_call: TRBV28
cdr3_length: 15
j_call: TRBJ2-1
d_call: TRBD2
cdr3_aa: CASSSASGPFNEQFF
cdr3_nt: TGTGCCAGCAGCTCCGCTAGCGGCCCCTTCAATGAGCAGTTCTTC

v_call: TRBV6-1
cdr3_length: 14
j_call: TRBJ1-4
d_call: TRBD1
cdr3_aa: CASRYDRARGELFF
cdr3_nt: TGTGCCAGCAGATACGACAGGGCCCGGGGTGAACTGTTTTTT

v_call: TRBV15
cdr3_length: 14
j_call: TRBJ1-5
d_call: .
cdr3_aa: CATSRGSVTQPQHF
cdr3_nt: TGTGCCACCAGCAGAGGCTCAGTAACTCAGCCCCAGCATTTT

v_call: TRBV28
cdr3_length: 15
j_call: TRBJ2-3
d_call: .
cdr3_aa: CASSPLVPITDTQYF
cdr3_nt: TGTGCCAGCAGTCCCCTAGTTCCCATCACAGATACGCAGTATTTT

v_call: TRBV28
cdr3_length: 15
j_call: TRBJ2-3
d_call: .
cdr3_aa: CASSNLAQGTDTQYF
cdr3_nt: TGTGCCAGCAGTAATCTAGCGCAAGGCACAGATACGCAGTATTTT

v_call: TRBV5-1
cdr3_length: 15
j_call: TRBJ1-1
d_call: .
cdr3_aa: CASSSGTNLYTEAFF
cdr3_nt: TGCGCCAGCAGCTCGGGGACAAATTTATACACTGAAGCTTTCTTT

v_call: TRBV5-6
cdr3_length: 15
j_call: TRBJ2-1
d_call: TRBD2
cdr3_aa: CASSLIAGGVNEQFF
cdr3_nt: TGTGCCAGCAGCTTAATAGCGGGGGGGGTGAATGAGCAGTTCTTC

v_call: TRBV19
cdr3_length: 14
j_call: TRBJ2-3
d_call: .
cdr3_aa: CASSMRPGTDTQYF
cdr3_nt: TGTGCCAGTAGTATGAGGCCAGGCACAGATACGCAGTATTTT

v_call: TRBV4-3
cdr3_length: 15
j_call: TRBJ2-2
d_call: TRBD2
cdr3_aa: CASSRTSGGTGELFF
cdr3_nt: TGCGCCAGCAGCCGGACTAGCGGGGGCACCGGGGAGCTGTTTTTT

v_call: TRBV7-9
cdr3_length: 15
j_call: TRBJ2-1
d_call: TRBD2
cdr3_aa: CASSPLWEGRNEQFF
cdr3_nt: TGTGCCAGCAGCCCCCTGTGGGAGGGCCGGAATGAGCAGTTCTTC

v_call: TRBV18
cdr3_length: 15
j_call: TRBJ1-1
d_call: TRBD1
cdr3_aa: CASSPGQGINTEAFF
cdr3_nt: TGTGCCAGCTCACCTGGACAGGGGATAAACACTGAAGCTTTCTTT

v_call: TRBV7-9
cdr3_length: 12
j_call: TRBJ1-2
d_call: .
cdr3_aa: CASSLSVLGYTF
cdr3_nt: TGTGCCAGCAGCTTATCGGTACTTGGCTACACCTTC

v_call: TRBV5-5
cdr3_length: 13
j_call: TRBJ2-1
d_call: .
cdr3_aa: CASSPNTGNEQFF
cdr3_nt: TGTGCCAGCAGCCCGAACACAGGGAATGAGCAGTTCTTC

v_call: TRBV6-6
cdr3_length: 13
j_call: TRBJ2-1
d_call: .
cdr3_aa: CASSPFGHNEQFF
cdr3_nt: TGTGCCAGCAGTCCCTTTGGGCACAATGAGCAGTTCTTC

v_call: TRBV10-3
cdr3_length: 12
j_call: TRBJ1-1
d_call: .
cdr3_aa: CAISEWAVEAFF
cdr3_nt: TGTGCCATCAGTGAGTGGGCAGTTGAAGCTTTCTTT

v_call: TRBV18
cdr3_length: 13
j_call: TRBJ2-1
d_call: .
cdr3_aa: CASSLQPSNEQFF
cdr3_nt: TGTGCCAGCTCACTACAACCAAGCAATGAGCAGTTCTTC

v_call: TRBV7-2
cdr3_length: 15
j_call: TRBJ1-4
d_call: TRBD1
cdr3_aa: CASRSPGQGTGKLFF
cdr3_nt: TGTGCCAGCAGATCGCCGGGACAGGGGACGGGAAAACTGTTTTTT

v_call: TRBV15
cdr3_length: 16
j_call: TRBJ2-5
d_call: .
cdr3_aa: CATSSDSRRAEETQYF
cdr3_nt: TGTGCCACCAGCAGCGACAGTCGAAGGGCCGAAGAGACCCAGTACTTC

v_call: TRBV7-9
cdr3_length: 14
j_call: TRBJ1-2
d_call: .
cdr3_aa: CASSLDGGIYGYTF
cdr3_nt: TGTGCCAGCAGCCTAGACGGGGGAATCTATGGCTACACCTTC

v_call: TRBV6-6
cdr3_length: 14
j_call: TRBJ2-1
d_call: .
cdr3_aa: CASSYGQDLDEQFF
cdr3_nt: TGTGCCAGCAGTTACGGGCAGGATTTGGATGAGCAGTTCTTC